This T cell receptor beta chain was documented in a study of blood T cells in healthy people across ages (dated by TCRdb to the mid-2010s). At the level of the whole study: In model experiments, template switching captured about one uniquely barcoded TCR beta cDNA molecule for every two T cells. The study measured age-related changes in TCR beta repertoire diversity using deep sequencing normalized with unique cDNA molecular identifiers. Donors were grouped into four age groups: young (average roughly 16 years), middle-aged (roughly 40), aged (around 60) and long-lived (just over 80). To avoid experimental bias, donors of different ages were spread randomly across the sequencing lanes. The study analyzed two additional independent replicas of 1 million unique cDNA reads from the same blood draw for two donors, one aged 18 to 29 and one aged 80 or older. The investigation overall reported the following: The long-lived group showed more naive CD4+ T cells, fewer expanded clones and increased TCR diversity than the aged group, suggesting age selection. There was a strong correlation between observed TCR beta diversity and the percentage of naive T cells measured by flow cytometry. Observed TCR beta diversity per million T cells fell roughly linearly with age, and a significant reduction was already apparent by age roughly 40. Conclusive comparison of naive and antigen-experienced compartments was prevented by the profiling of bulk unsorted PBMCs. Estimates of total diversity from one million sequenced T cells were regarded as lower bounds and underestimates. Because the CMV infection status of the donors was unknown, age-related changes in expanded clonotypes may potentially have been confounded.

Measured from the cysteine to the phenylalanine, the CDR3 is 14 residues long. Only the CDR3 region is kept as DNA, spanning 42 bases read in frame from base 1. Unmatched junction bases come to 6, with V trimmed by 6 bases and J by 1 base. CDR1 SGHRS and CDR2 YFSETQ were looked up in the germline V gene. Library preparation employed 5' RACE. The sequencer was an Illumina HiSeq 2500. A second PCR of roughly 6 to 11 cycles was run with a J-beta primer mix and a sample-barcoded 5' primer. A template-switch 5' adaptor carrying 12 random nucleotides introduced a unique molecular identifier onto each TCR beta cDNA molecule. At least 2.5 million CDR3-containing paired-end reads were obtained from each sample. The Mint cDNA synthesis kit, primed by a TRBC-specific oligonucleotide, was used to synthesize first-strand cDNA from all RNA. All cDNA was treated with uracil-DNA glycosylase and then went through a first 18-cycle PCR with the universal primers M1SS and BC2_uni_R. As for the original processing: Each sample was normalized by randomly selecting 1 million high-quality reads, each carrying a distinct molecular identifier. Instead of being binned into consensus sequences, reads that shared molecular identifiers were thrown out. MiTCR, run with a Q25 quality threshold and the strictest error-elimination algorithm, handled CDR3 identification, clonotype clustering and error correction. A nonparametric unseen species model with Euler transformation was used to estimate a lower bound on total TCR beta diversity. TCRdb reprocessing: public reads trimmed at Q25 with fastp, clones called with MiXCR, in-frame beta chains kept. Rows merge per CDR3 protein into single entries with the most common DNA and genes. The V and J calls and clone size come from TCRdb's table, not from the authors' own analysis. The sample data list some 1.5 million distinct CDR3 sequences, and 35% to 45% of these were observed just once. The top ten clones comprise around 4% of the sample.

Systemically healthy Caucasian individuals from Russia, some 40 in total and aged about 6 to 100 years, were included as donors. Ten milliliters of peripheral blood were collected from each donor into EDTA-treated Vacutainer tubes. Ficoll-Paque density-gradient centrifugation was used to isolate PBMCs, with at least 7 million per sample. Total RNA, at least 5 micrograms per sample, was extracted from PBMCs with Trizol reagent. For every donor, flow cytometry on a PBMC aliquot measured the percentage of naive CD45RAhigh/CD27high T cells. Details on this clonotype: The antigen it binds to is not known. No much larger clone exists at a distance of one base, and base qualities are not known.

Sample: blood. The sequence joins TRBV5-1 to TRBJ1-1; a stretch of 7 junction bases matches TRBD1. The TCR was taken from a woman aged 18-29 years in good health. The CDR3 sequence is CASKRGQGNTEAFF. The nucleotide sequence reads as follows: TGCGCCAGCAAGAGGGGGCAAGGGAACACTGAAGCTTTCTTT.